The entry below gives a single T cell receptor beta chain sequence along with its context. The antigen it binds to is not known. No qualities accompany the bases; no much larger clone lies one base away. This record belongs to a study of CD8+CD57+ T cells in acquired aplastic anemia listed by TCRdb under 2018. Describing the broader study: DNA extracted from sorted CD4+ and CD8+ cells had a mean of about 3 ug, with a range of 0.2 to 27.4 ug. General study outcomes and caveats: Approximately 31 CD8+ CDR3 sequences were found in both patients and controls but appeared to be highly expressed in patients and within the immunodominant clones of the patients. Patients and healthy controls showed no significant difference in CD8+ Simpson's diversity (P=0.060).

The germline V gene specifies ENHRY as CDR1 and SYGVKD as CDR2. The CDR3, cysteine through phenylalanine, is 14 amino acids long. CDR3 DNA is the only sequence kept; it has 42 bases, read in frame from the first base. V is shortened by 2 bases, J by 10 bases, and the region joining them spans 14 bases. In this study, sorted CD4+ and CD8+ T cells from the blood of healthy subjects and of severe aplastic anemia patients had their TCR repertoires deep-sequenced. Ficoll-Paque density gradient centrifugation was used to isolate peripheral blood mononuclear cells. CD4+ and CD8+ T cells were sorted by FACS or magnetic beads before DNA extraction. Genomic DNA served as template for TCR beta VDJ combination and CDR3 sequence profiling. An Illumina HiSeq 2000 was used for TCR repertoire sequencing. The original pipeline was this. TRBV/TRBJ rearrangement plots, CDR3 size and DJ length profiles, and Simpson's diversity index were used to assess repertoires. The most abundant DNA sequence in the deep sequencing data was defined as the immunodominant clone. CDR3 amino acid sequences were screened for sharing across subjects and were compared with published repertoires and the VDJdb database. TCRdb itself trimmed the public reads at Q25 with fastp, ran MiXCR and retained productive beta chains. Each entry is one CDR3 protein sequence, shown with its most common DNA and genes. Here the V and J calls rest on TCRdb's processing, not on the authors' analysis. The sample table records 150,000 to 200,000 distinct CDR3 sequences; 50% to 75% of these occur just once. 35% to 55% of the sample rests with the top ten.

The sequence derives from a human donor with severe aplastic anemia or a healthy control (not recorded which). The receptor chain draws on TRBV10-3 and TRBJ1-4, with the D gene too uncertain to name. Sequenced: sorted CD4+, CD8+, or CD8+CD57+ T cells (not recorded which) from PBMCs. The DNA sequence is given as TGTGCCATCAGTGAGATGCCAGGTAACGGAAAACTGTTTTTT. Its coded protein is CAISEMPGNGKLFF.